The entry below describes one T cell receptor beta chain. Its antigen is currently unknown. The sample is drawn from a study of beta chain features in type 1 diabetes. General study findings and limits: Among patients with Type 1 diabetes, TCRB CDR3s were moderately but significantly shorter in every one of the four CD4+ subsets. PCR might favor shorter templates, equally in patients and controls.

Staining for CD45RO/CCR7/CD25/CD127/CD95/CD27 allowed sorting of CD4+ naive, central memory, regulatory and stem cell-like memory cells. The investigators reverse transcribed all of the isolated RNA, so they sequenced expressed TCRB transcripts. Generated by immunoSEQ multiplex PCR, the TCRdb table keeps only in-frame clones and is missing some. Of 400,000 to 450,000 clones listed, approximately 15% are singletons. CDR3 size: 15 residues. The germline CDR1 and CDR2 sequences are SNHLY and FYNNEI. The J segment lost 4 bases and the V segment lost 5 bases, leaving 7 bases of the junction unmatched. The sequencing sample was made of naive CD4+ T cells from blood. The TCR originated in a man between 25 and 39 years old in good health. The chain employs TRBV2 and TRBJ2-1; 8 bases fit TRBD2. This CDR3 is CASSLISGIYNEQFF. In DNA, the CDR3 is TGTGCCAGCAGTCTTATTAGCGGGATATACAATGAGCAGTTCTTC.